This T cell receptor (beta chain) was found in a study of siplizumab effects on memory and regulatory T cells (dated by TCRdb to about 2019). As for the study more broadly: The effect of the anti-CD2 antibody siplizumab on alloreactive T-cell subsets was examined in allogeneic mixed lymphocyte reactions constructed from human PBMCs. The investigation overall reported the following: Siplizumab significantly lowered the cumulative frequency of alloreactive sequences that could be traced to unstimulated CD4+ memory T cells. No functional confirmation was obtained for the suppressive function of proliferating Tregs from siplizumab cultures. Compared with memory T cells, unstimulated naive T cells appeared more diverse, and naive cells seemed to make a substantial contribution to the alloresponse. For roughly 80-95% of proliferating CD4+ or CD8+ clones, no naive or memory phenotype could be assigned. Because sequences below about 10^-5 frequency were poorly captured, only a minor fraction of alloreactive clones could be mapped to unstimulated subsets. Of the alloreactive CD4+ clones that could be mapped, the Treg-derived share averaged approximately 69% with siplizumab compared with about 25% in control reactions.

As encoded in the germline V gene, CDR1 is SGHRS while CDR2 is YFSETQ. The CDR3, cysteine through phenylalanine, is 12 amino acids long. Solely the CDR3 DNA is kept, with 36 bases framed from the first base. Trimming at the junction amounts to 0 bases on V and 8 bases on J, and the germline ends lie 8 bases apart. Concerning this clone itself: Its antigen is unknown. Per-nucleotide qualities are absent, and no much larger clonotype sits a single base away.

Libraries were prepared through the immunoSEQ multiplex PCR assay. Some 100,000 TCR templates per sample were assayed by the deep sequencing platform. Genomic DNA extracted from sorted T cells was the material used for TCRbeta CDR3 sequencing. The paper's processing steps were these. Clonal analysis of TCRbeta CDR3 data was done in the R programming language. Alloreactive CD4+ and CD8+ clones were defined by comparing unstimulated samples with post-reaction CFSE-low samples. By matching sequences to the repertoires of sorted unstimulated Treg and non-Treg cells, each alloreactive CD4+ clone was assigned a regulatory or non-regulatory origin. What TCRdb holds here is the immuneACCESS table cut down to in-frame rearrangements. Part of the clones is not present; checked against another copy, under half of the missing clones reflect an unresolved V gene, and the others are unexplained. The V and J calls and clone size are taken from that table; D and trimming were inferred from the DNA. Across this sample there are approximately 100,000 clones, with 92% seen only once. The top ten clonotypes cover about 0.7% of the sample.

Sorted unstimulated T cells, along with proliferating T cells recovered from mixed lymphocyte reactions, underwent TCRbeta CDR3 sequencing. Fresh whole blood from ten HLA-typed healthy donors was used as the source from which PBMCs were isolated. To map where alloreactive clones came from, CD4+ regulatory T cells in the unstimulated state were FACS-sorted. The rearranged segments are TRBV5-1 and TRBJ1-2; the D gene is unclear. Source material: Tregs sorted from blood. The TCR comes from a human donor in good health. The sequenced DNA: TGCGCCAGCAGCTTGGAAGGGTACGGCTACACCTTC. Translated, it reads CASSLEGYGYTF.